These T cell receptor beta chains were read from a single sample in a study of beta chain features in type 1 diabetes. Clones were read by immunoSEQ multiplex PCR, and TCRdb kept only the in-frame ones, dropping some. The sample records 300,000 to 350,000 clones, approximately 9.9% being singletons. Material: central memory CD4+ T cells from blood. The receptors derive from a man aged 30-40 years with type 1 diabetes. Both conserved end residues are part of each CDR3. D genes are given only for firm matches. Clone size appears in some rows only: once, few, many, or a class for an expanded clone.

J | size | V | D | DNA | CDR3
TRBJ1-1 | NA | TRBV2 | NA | TGTGCCAGCAGTGATAGAACTTCGAACACTGAAGCTTTCTTT | CASSDRTSNTEAFF
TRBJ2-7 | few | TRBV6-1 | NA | TGTGCCAGCAGTGAAGTGGGCAGGGGTCACGAGCAGTACTTC | CASSEVGRGHEQYF
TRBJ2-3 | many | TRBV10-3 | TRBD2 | TGTGCCATCAGGGCCGGACTAGTAACAGATACGCAGTATTTT | CAIRAGLVTDTQYF
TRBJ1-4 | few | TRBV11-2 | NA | TGTGCCAGCAGCTTTGACTCAACTAATGAAAAACTGTTTTTT | CASSFDSTNEKLFF
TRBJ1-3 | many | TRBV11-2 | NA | TGTGCCAGCAGCTTAGACCTCTCAGGGCTCTCTGGAAACACCATATATTTT | CASSLDLSGLSGNTIYF
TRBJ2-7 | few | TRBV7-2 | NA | TGTGCCAGCAGCTTCTCTCTCTACGAGCAGTACTTC | CASSFSLYEQYF
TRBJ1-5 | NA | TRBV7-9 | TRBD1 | TGTGCCAGCAGGGCGGGGACAGGGACTAATCAGCCCCAGCATTTT | CASRAGTGTNQPQHF
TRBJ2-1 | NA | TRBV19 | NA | TGTGCCAGTAGTACATCACTAGGTATTGAGCAGTTCTTC | CASSTSLGIEQFF
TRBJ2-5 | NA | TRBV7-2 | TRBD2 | TGTGCCAGCAGCTTGAGACTAGCGGGTGCAGAGACCCAGTACTTC | CASSLRLAGAETQYF
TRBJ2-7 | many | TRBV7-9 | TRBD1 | TGTGCCAGCAGAGGGACAGACTACGAGCAGTACTTC | CASRGTDYEQYF
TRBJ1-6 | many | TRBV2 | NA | TGTGCCAGCAGTGAAAGGGGGACCCATAATTCACCCCTCCACTTT | CASSERGTHNSPLHF
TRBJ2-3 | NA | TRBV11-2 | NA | TGTGCCAGCAGCCCCGCGGGGTGGGGGGGCACAGATACGCAGTATTTT | CASSPAGWGGTDTQYF
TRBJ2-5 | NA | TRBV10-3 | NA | TGTGCCATCAGTGAGCGCCCCGGGGAAGGAGGGGAGACCCAGTACTTC | CAISERPGEGGETQYF
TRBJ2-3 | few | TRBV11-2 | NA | TGTGCCAGCAGCTTAGGGGCCGGAGATACGCAGTATTTT | CASSLGAGDTQYF
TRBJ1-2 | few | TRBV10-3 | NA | TGTGCCATCGGTGAGGGGTATGGCTACACCTTC | CAIGEGYGYTF
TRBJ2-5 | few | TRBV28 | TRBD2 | TGTGCCAGCAGTTTAAGCGGGGGGGCCGAGGCGACCCAGTACTTC | CASSLSGGAEATQYF
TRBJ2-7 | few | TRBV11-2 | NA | TGTGCCACCCGCAAGGGCCATAGCTCCTACGAGCAGTACTTC | CATRKGHSSYEQYF
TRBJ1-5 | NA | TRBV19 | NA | TGTGCCAGTAGTCTCCCAAATAGCAATCAGCCCCAGCATTTT | CASSLPNSNQPQHF
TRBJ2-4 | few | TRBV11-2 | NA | TGTGCCAGCAGCTTACGGGAAGGGCCCAAAAACATTCAGTACTTC | CASSLREGPKNIQYF
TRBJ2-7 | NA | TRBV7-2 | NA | TGTGCCAGCAGCCCAACCCGGGCCTACGAGCAGTACTTC | CASSPTRAYEQYF
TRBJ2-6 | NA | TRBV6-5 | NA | TGTGCCAGCAGTGAGAACGGGGCCAACGTCCTGACTTTC | CASSENGANVLTF
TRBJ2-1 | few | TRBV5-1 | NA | TGCGCCAGCAGCTATAGCGGCGACAATGAGCAGTTCTTC | CASSYSGDNEQFF
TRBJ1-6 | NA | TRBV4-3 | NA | TGCGCCAGCAACGAGGGGTCGGGTTCACCCCTCCACTTT | CASNEGSGSPLHF
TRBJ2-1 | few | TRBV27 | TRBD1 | TGTGCCAGCAGTTTATTTGCCCAGGGGGCCTACAATGAGCAGTTCTTC | CASSLFAQGAYNEQFF
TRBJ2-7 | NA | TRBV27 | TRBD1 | TGTGCCAGCAAGGGACAGGTGAGCTCCTACGAGCAGTACTTC | CASKGQVSSYEQYF
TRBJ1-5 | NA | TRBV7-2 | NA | TGTGCCAGCAGCAAGGGAGGCAGGGGCGGGTTGCCCCAGCATTTT | CASSKGGRGGLPQHF
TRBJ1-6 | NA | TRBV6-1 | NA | TGTGCCAGCACCACCCGGGGAGATTCACCCCTCCACTTT | CASTTRGDSPLHF
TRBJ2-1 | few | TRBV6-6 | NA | TGTGCCAGCCTGGACAGAGGCAATGAGCAGTTCTTC | CASLDRGNEQFF
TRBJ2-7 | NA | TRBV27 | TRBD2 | TGTGCCAGCAGTGTCCGGGGGGGGCCCTACGAGCAGTACTTC | CASSVRGGPYEQYF
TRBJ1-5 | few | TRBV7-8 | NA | TGTGCCAGCGGGAGTCAGGGTGGACAGCCCCAGCATTTT | CASGSQGGQPQHF
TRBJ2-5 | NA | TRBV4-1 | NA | TGCGCCAGCAGCCAAGAAAGGTCCACCCTCGACCGGGAGCAGTACTTC | CASSQERSTLDREQYF
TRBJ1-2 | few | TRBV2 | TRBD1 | TGTGCCAGCAGTCCGGGACAGGGGGGCTATGGCTACACCTTC | CASSPGQGGYGYTF
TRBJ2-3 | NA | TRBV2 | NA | TGTGCCAGCAGCCCCTCTACTGTTTCGTATTTT | CASSPSTVSYF
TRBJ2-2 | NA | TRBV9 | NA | TGTGCCAGCAGCGTAGATAGTCTACCTCAGCTGTTTTTT | CASSVDSLPQLFF
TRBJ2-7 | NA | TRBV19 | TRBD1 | TGTGCCAGTAGTCCGTCACTTGGACAGGGGTCCTACGAGCAGTACTTC | CASSPSLGQGSYEQYF
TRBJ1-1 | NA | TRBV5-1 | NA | TGCGCCAGCAGCTTGTGGCAGAACACTGAAGCTTTCTTT | CASSLWQNTEAFF
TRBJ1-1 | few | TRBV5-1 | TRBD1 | TGCGCCAGCAGCTTGGAATTAGGACAGGGAATTCCTGAAGCTTTCTTT | CASSLELGQGIPEAFF
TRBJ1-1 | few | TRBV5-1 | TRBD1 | TGCGCCAGCAGTGTGCAGGGGGGGAACACTGAAGCTTTCTTT | CASSVQGGNTEAFF
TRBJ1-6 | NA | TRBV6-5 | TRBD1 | TGTGCCAGCAGTTCTGACAGGGACTATAATTCACCCCTCCACTTT | CASSSDRDYNSPLHF